This T cell receptor (beta chain) emerged from a study of OX40 agonist ivuxolimab in advanced cancers. As for the study more broadly: The costimulatory receptor OX40 (CD134) was targeted by ivuxolimab, a fully human IgG2 agonistic monoclonal antibody. Peripheral TCRbeta sequencing was intended to test whether TCR sequence diversity was altered and clonal T-cell expansion was caused by ivuxolimab. Prior anti-PD-1, anti-PD-L1 or anti-CTLA-4 therapy was permitted, and checkpoint inhibitors had been received by approximately 39% of dose-escalation patients. Partial responses occurred in three dose-escalation patients, of whom one had hepatocellular carcinoma and two had cutaneous melanoma. Intravenous ivuxolimab was administered to patients every 2 weeks at six dose levels: 0.01, 0.1, 0.3, 1.5, 3 and 10 mg/kg. The paper reports the monotherapy dose-escalation portion (N of about 51 patients) of the phase I ivuxolimab trial. Among the approximately 50 dose-escalation patients, around 19 had hepatocellular carcinoma, approximately 15 melanoma, 9 renal cell carcinoma and 9 head and neck cancer. In the dose-escalation cohort, 82.7% of patients were male, and the mean age was approximately 55 years, with a range of roughly 23 to 85.

The paper as a whole reports these results and caveats: The antigen specificity of the peripheral T cells that underwent clonal expansion was not determined. Clonal expansion of both CD4+ and CD8+ blood T cells was observed from baseline to week 6 at doses 0.1 to 3.0 mg/kg. Low levels of normalized T-cell clonal expansion were also seen in some nonresponding patients. On average, CD8+ T cells showed more expanded clones than CD4+ T cells after ivuxolimab. In the 0.1-3.0 mg/kg groups, partial responders were among the patients with the lowest normalized peripheral clonal expansion, particularly in CD8+ T cells.

CDR1 and CDR2 (SGHVS, FNYEAQ) derive from the germline V gene. CDR3 length: 15 amino acids, cysteine to phenylalanine. CDR3 DNA only is kept here, 45 bases in frame from base 1. Trimming at the junction amounts to 8 bases on V and 0 bases on J, and the germline ends lie 16 bases apart. This clone has just one count. Its antigen is not yet known. Base qualities are missing; no much larger clone stands one base away. For sequencing of the TCRbeta CDR3 region, genomic DNA was extracted from the sorted cells. TCRbeta CDR3 regions were sequenced using the immunoSEQ Assay. The table comes from immuneACCESS by way of TCRdb, which keeps in-frame sequences with V and J called. Part of the clones is missing from these tables; in studies checked, under half for an unresolved V gene and the rest for unknown reasons. The sample yields approximately 60,000 clones; under 85% were counted once. Roughly 6.5% of the sample rests with the top ten.

Patients with autoimmune disease history or receiving systemic immunosuppression were excluded from the trial. Peripheral blood for TCR sequencing was collected from all dose cohorts at baseline, on cycle 4 day 1, and on cycle 7 day 1. The samples were taken from a phase I, first-in-human, multicenter, open-label dose-escalation trial of ivuxolimab. Adults with locally advanced or metastatic melanoma, renal cell carcinoma, hepatocellular carcinoma or head and neck squamous cell carcinoma were enrolled in the trial. CD4+ and CD8+ T cells were sorted separately from peripheral blood before TCR sequencing.

The sequence was collected from an adult with an advanced solid tumor such as melanoma, head and neck, liver or kidney cancer. The V and J segments used are TRBV7-6 and TRBJ2-5, with the D call tentatively TRBD1 or TRBD2, each fitting 5 bases. This specimen consisted of CD4+ or CD8+ T cells sorted from blood, obtained in a trial of the OX40 agonist ivuxolimab. The CDR3 protein: CASPSRDQNQETQYF. DNA sequence: TGTGCCAGCCCCTCCAGGGACCAAAACCAAGAGACCCAGTACTTC. The variable domain in full, with residues beyond the CDR3 obtained from the reference TRBV7-6 and TRBJ2-5 genes, is GAGVSQSPRYKVTKRGQDVALRCDPISGHVSLYWYRQALGQGPEFLTYFNYEAQQDKSGLPNDRFSAERPEGSISTLTIQRTEQRDSAMYRCASPSRDQNQETQYFGPGTRLLVL.